This TCR beta chain was found in a study of blood T cells in healthy people across ages. This clonotype showed up just a few times. Its antigen is currently unknown. Healthy Russian Caucasian donors spanned ages about 6 to 100 years. A second PCR, run for 7 to 11 cycles, used a sample-barcoded 5' primer plus a J-beta primer mix. The authors tagged each cDNA molecule using a template-switch adaptor with 12 random nucleotides. TCRdb re-derived calls from the 5' RACE reads in MiXCR, one entry per CDR3 protein. The table includes fewer than 1.5 million distinct CDR3 sequences, approximately 38% detected once. This CDR3 has 15 residues. The V gene lost 5 bases and the J gene lost 3 bases, with 14 bases spanning the gap. CDR1 is SGHVS and CDR2 is FQNEAQ in the germline V gene. General study findings and limits: Whereas aged donors had fewer naive CD4+ cells, long-lived donors had more of them and higher diversity. Nothing was known about donor CMV status, and this possibly confounded expanded clonotype changes.

Sequences were obtained from blood. The V call is TRBV7-8, the J call TRBJ1-5; D perhaps matches TRBD1 (5 bases). This sequence was found in a woman aged 18-29 years in good health. DNA of the CDR3: TGTGCCAGCAGCCCCTCCGGGACGGCCAATCAGCCCCAGCATTTT. This translates into CASSPSGTANQPQHF.